The rows below give T cell receptor beta chains drawn from one sample of a study of vaccination and CD4 T cells after COVID-19. Each CDR3 protein gets one entry after TCRdb re-called the PCR reads with MiXCR. The repertoire holds approximately 16,000 distinct CDR3 sequences, with around 70% as singletons. These receptors are not linked to any known antigen. Material: CD4+ T cells from blood, cultured in vitro. The receptors shown here come from a human donor who had recovered from COVID-19. The CDR3 runs from the conserved cysteine through the conserved F or W. A D gene is named only where the DNA matches it firmly. Clone size is not always given. Where it is, it says once, few, many or a class for expanded clones.

>NA|NA|TRBJ1-2|TRBV7-2
TGTGCCAGCAGCTTACTGGTGAGCTGGGACTACACCTTC
CASSLLVSWDYTF
>NA|NA|TRBJ1-6|TRBV7-2
TGTGCCAGCAGCCCTCGGGCCCGCTTAGGTTGGGCCCTCCACTTT
CASSPRARLGWALHF
>NA|TRBD1|TRBJ1-1|TRBV30
TGTGCCGGGACCAGGGGGGACACTGAAGCTTTCTTT
CAGTRGDTEAFF
>NA|NA|TRBJ1-5|TRBV20-1
TGCAGTGCTAGAGATGGGACATACAATCAGCCCCAGCATTTT
CSARDGTYNQPQHF
>NA|NA|TRBJ1-5|TRBV7-2
TGTGCCAGCAGCCCTCAAGGGGGGGATCAGCCCCAGCATTTT
CASSPQGGDQPQHF
>NA|TRBD1|TRBJ2-3|TRBV7-8
TGTGCCAGCAGCAGACAGGGGGCATTGACAGATACGCAGTATTTT
CASSRQGALTDTQYF
>NA|NA|TRBJ2-5|TRBV29-1
TGCAGCGTTGAAGGGAGGGGGCGCGGGGAGACCCAGTACTTC
CSVEGRGRGETQYF
>NA|TRBD2|TRBJ2-2|TRBV7-2
TGTGCCAGCAGCTTAGGACTAGCGGGAGGGCGGAGCGGGGAGCTGTTTTTT
CASSLGLAGGRSGELFF
>NA|TRBD2|TRBJ2-3|TRBV6-1
TGTGCCAGCAGGCCGACTAGCGGGATGAGCACAGATACGCAGTATTTT
CASRPTSGMSTDTQYF
>NA|NA|TRBJ2-4|TRBV20-1
TGCAGTGTTTCCCGGGACCCAAACATTCAGTACTTC
CSVSRDPNIQYF
>NA|TRBD2|TRBJ2-3|TRBV20-1
TGCAGTGCTAAACTAGCGGGAGTTTATACGCAGTATTTT
CSAKLAGVYTQYF
>NA|TRBD2|TRBJ2-7|TRBV4-2
TGTGCCAGCCGCTTAGCGGGAGGGTACTACGAGCAGTACTTC
CASRLAGGYYEQYF
>NA|TRBD1|TRBJ2-4|TRBV20-1
TGCAGTGCTAGAGGCAGGGGGTTCGTCGGGTACATTCAGTACTTC
CSARGRGFVGYIQYF
>once|TRBD1|TRBJ1-1|TRBV7-3
TGTGCCAGCAGCCCGACAGGGTGGCACACTGAAGCTTTCTTT
CASSPTGWHTEAFF
>NA|NA|TRBJ2-3|TRBV10-1
TGCGCCAGCAGTGAGCGTTACCAACTGGGTAGCACAGATACGCAGTATTTT
CASSERYQLGSTDTQYF
>NA|NA|TRBJ2-5|TRBV15
TGTGCCACCAGCGGCTACAGGGGAGGGACCCAGTACTTC
CATSGYRGGTQYF
>NA|NA|TRBJ1-5|TRBV6-1
TGTGCCAGCAGTGAAAGTCCGTCAGGGTATAGCAATCAGCCCCAGCATTTT
CASSESPSGYSNQPQHF
>NA|TRBD2|TRBJ2-3|TRBV23-1
TGCGCCAGCAGCCAGAGACTAGCGGAAAGCACAGATACGCAGTATTTT
CASSQRLAESTDTQYF
>few|NA|TRBJ1-5|TRBV19
TGTGCCAGTAGGCCATTCAGGGTAGACGAAGTGAATCAGCCCCAGCATTTT
CASRPFRVDEVNQPQHF
>NA|TRBD1|TRBJ1-1|TRBV27
TGTGCAAGTCACGGACAGGGTTTGAACACTGAAGCTTTCTTT
CASHGQGLNTEAFF
>NA|NA|TRBJ1-6|TRBV12-3/TRBV12-4
TGTGCCAGCAGTTTCTCCAGTAGTTCACCCCTCCACTTT
CASSFSSSSPLHF
>NA|NA|TRBJ2-2|TRBV20-1
TGCAGTGCACGGAGGGGACAGCGGAGTTCGAACACCGGGGAGCTGTTTTTT
CSARRGQRSSNTGELFF
>NA|TRBD1|TRBJ1-2|TRBV7-2
TGTGCCAGCAGCGCGACAGGGACCCATGGCTACACCTTC
CASSATGTHGYTF
>NA|TRBD1|TRBJ2-2|TRBV27
TGTGCCAGCAGTTCCAGGGGGAGGAACACCGGGGAGCTGTTTTTT
CASSSRGRNTGELFF
>few|NA|TRBJ1-5|TRBV19
TGTGCCAGTAGTATTGGTAGAAATAGCAATCAGCCCCAGCATTTT
CASSIGRNSNQPQHF
>NA|NA|TRBJ1-6|TRBV6-1
TGTGCCAGCAGTAGGGAAATCAATTCACCCCTCCACTTT
CASSREINSPLHF
>NA|TRBD1|TRBJ1-1|TRBV20-1
TGCAGTGCTAGACCTTATACAGGGGAAAACACTGAAGCTTTCTTT
CSARPYTGENTEAFF
>NA|TRBD2|TRBJ2-5|TRBV6-5
TGTGCCAGCAGTTACTCGAGGCTAGCGGGAGAAGAGACCCAGTACTTC
CASSYSRLAGEETQYF
>NA|NA|TRBJ1-2|TRBV6-5
TGTGCCAGCAGTTTGACACCAAACTGGGGCTACACCTTC
CASSLTPNWGYTF
>NA|TRBD1|TRBJ1-5|TRBV2
TGTGCCACCCGAGAGGACAGGGCTAGCAATCAGCCCCAGCATTTT
CATREDRASNQPQHF
>NA|TRBD2|TRBJ2-1|TRBV4-3
TGCGCCAGCAGCCACGGCACTAGCGGGAGATTCTATGAGCAGTTCTTC
CASSHGTSGRFYEQFF
>few|TRBD1|TRBJ1-3|TRBV2
TGTGCCAGCAGGGACAGGGGGCGCGGAAACACCATATATTTT
CASRDRGRGNTIYF
>NA|NA|TRBJ2-3|TRBV6-5
TGTGCCAGCAGTTACGGGGGGAATCCAGATACGCAGTATTTT
CASSYGGNPDTQYF
>NA|NA|TRBJ2-1|TRBV21-1
TGTGCCAGCAGCAAGGTCGGGTGCGGGCTAGTACCAGACAATGAGCAGTTCTTC
CASSKVGCGLVPDNEQFF
>NA|NA|TRBJ2-7|TRBV7-9
TGTGCCACCCTGGGACGCGGGGAATCGGAGCAGTACTTC
CATLGRGESEQYF
>NA|TRBD1|TRBJ2-7|TRBV28
TGTGCCAGCAGTTCCCCGGACCCGGGACAGGTGCTATACGAGCAGTACTTC
CASSSPDPGQVLYEQYF
>NA|TRBD1|TRBJ1-5|TRBV25-1
TGTGCCAGCAGTGCCCAACAGGGGAATGGGAATCAGCCCCAGCATTTT
CASSAQQGNGNQPQHF
>few|NA|TRBJ1-5|TRBV15
TGTGCCACCAGCAATATCAGGGGCGGCAATCAGCCCCAGCATTTT
CATSNIRGGNQPQHF
>NA|NA|TRBJ2-1|TRBV24-1
TGTGCCACCAAGACAGGTCCCGGATACAATGAGCAGTTCTTC
CATKTGPGYNEQFF
>NA|TRBD2|TRBJ2-7|TRBV20-1
TGCAGTGCCCCTCTGGCTAGCGGGAAGTACGAGCAGTACTTC
CSAPLASGKYEQYF
>NA|NA|TRBJ1-3|TRBV14
TGTGCCAGCAGCTCCATAGCCGGGGGCTCTGGAAACACCATATATTTT
CASSSIAGGSGNTIYF
>once|TRBD1|TRBJ2-2|TRBV12-3/TRBV12-4
TGTGCCAGCAGCGGACAGGGGGCATTAACCGGGGAGCTGTTTTTT
CASSGQGALTGELFF
>NA|TRBD2|TRBJ2-3|TRBV20-1
TGCAGTGCCGCCCCCGGACTAGCGGGACTAGAAGTAACAGATACGCAGTATTTT
CSAAPGLAGLEVTDTQYF